This TCR beta chain was captured in a study of control samples from healthy donors and cancer patients. The CDR3 length is 18 residues. V lost 3 bases and J lost 4; bases outside the gene matches: 7. Per germline, CDR1 SGHTA and CDR2 FQGNSA. The sample holds a few counts of this clone. Sequenced by immunoSEQ multiplex PCR; TCRdb stores in-frame clones only, minus some. In the table there are about 130,000 clones, around 92% of which are singletons. The clonotype originates from an elderly man with head and neck cancer. V usage is TRBV7-2 and J usage is TRBJ2-1, with TRBD2 identical over 15 bases. Sequencing used PBMCs. The CDR3 nucleotides are TGTGCCAGCAGCTTTCCGGGACTAGCGGGGGGCAAATACAATGAGCAGTTCTTC. Translated: CASSFPGLAGGKYNEQFF. The variable domain in full, completed from reference TRBV7-2 and TRBJ2-1, reads GAGVSQSPSNKVTEKGKDVELRCDPISGHTALYWYRQSLGQGLEFLIYFQGNSAPDKSGLPSDRFSAERTGGSVSTLTIQRTQQEDSAVYLCASSFPGLAGGKYNEQFFGPGTRLTVL.